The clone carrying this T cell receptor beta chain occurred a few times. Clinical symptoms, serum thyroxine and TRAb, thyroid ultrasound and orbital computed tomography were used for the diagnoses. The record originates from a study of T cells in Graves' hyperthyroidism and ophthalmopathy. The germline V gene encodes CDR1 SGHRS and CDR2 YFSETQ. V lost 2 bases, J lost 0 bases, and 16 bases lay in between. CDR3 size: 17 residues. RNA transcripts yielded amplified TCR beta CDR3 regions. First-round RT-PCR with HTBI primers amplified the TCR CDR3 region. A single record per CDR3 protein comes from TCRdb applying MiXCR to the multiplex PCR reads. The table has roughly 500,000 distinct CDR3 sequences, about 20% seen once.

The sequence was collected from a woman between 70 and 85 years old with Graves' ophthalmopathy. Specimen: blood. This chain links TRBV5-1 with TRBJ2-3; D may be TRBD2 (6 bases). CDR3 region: CASSFRLARRSTDTQYF. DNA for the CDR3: TGCGCCAGCAGCTTCAGGCTAGCGAGACGCAGCACAGATACGCAGTATTTT.